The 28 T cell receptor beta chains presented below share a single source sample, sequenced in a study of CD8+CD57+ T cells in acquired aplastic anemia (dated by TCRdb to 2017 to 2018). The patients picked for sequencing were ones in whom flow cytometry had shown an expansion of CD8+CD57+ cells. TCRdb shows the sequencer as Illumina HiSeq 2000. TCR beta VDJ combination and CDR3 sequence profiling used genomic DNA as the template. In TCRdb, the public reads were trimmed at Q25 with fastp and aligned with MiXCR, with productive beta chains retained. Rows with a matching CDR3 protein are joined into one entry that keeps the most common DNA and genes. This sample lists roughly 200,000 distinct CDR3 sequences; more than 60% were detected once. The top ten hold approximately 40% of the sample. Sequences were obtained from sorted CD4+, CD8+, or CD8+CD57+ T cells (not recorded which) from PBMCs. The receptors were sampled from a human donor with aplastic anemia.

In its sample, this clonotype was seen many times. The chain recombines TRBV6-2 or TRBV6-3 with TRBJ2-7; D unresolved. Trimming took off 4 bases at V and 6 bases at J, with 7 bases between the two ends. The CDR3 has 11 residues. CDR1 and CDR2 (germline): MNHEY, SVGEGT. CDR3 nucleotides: TGTGCCAGCAGTTCCTCATCCGAGCAGTACTTC. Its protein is CASSSSSEQYF.

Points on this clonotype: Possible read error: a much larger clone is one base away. CDR3 bases: TGTGCCAGCGGCTTAGTGGGGAGCGAGCAGCACTTC. Translation: CASGLVGSEQHF. The V gene is TRBV7-6, the J gene TRBJ2-7, with D maybe TRBD2 (5 bases). This CDR3 has 12 amino acids. The germline CDR1 and CDR2 sequences are SGHVS and FNYEAQ.

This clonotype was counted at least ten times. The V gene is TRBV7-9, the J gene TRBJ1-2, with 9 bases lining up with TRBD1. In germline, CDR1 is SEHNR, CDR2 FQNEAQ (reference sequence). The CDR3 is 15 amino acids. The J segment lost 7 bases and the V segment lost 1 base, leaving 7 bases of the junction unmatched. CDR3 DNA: TGTGCCAGCAGCTTAGGTGGGACAGGGAGTTTTGGCTACACCTTC. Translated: CASSLGGTGSFGYTF.

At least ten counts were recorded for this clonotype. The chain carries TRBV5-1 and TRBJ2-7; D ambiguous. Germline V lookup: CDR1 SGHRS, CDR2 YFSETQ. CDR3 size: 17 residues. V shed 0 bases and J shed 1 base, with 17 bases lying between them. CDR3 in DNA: TGCGCCAGCAGCTTGGCCTCTCCAACCCTTTGGTCCTACGAGCAGTACTTC. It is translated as CASSLASPTLWSYEQYF. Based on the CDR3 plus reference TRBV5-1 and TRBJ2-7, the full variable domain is KAGVTQTPRYLIKTRGQQVTLSCSPISGHRSVSWYQQTPGQGLQFLFEYFSETQRNKGNFPGRFSGRQFSNSRSEMNVSTLELGDSALYLCASSLASPTLWSYEQYFGPGTRLTVT.

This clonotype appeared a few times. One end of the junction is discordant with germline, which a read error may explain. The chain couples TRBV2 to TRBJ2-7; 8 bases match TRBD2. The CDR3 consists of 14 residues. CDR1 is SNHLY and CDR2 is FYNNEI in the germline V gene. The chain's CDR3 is CACSVRGLEDEQYF. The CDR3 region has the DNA TGTGCCTGCAGCGTGAGGGGACTAGAGGACGAGCAGTACTTC.

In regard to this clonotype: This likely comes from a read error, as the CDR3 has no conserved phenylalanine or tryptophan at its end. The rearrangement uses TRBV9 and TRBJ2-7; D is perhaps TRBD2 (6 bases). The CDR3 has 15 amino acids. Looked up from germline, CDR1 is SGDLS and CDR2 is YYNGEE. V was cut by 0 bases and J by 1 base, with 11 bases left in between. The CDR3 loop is CASSVGGAASYEQYL. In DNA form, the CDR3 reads TGTGCCAGCAGCGTAGGCGGGGCTGCGTCCTACGAGCAGTACTTG.

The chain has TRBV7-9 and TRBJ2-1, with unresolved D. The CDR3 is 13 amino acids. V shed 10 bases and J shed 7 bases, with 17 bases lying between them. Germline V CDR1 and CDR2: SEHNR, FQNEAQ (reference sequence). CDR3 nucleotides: TGTGCCAACAGTAGAGAATTGGGGAATGAGCAGTTCTTC. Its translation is CANSRELGNEQFF.

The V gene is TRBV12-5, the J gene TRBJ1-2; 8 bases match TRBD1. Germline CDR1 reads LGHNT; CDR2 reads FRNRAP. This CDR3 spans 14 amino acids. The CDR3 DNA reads TGTGCCAGCAGACCACAGGGGGCTAACTATGGCTACACCTTC. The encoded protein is CASRPQGANYGYTF.

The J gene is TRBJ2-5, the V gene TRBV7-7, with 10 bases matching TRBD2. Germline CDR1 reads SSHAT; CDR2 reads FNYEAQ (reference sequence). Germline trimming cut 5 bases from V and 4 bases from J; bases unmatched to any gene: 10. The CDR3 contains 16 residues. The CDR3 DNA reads TGTGCCAGCAGCCCATGGGGCTTAGCGGGGGGAGAGACCCAGTACTTC. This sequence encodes CASSPWGLAGGETQYF. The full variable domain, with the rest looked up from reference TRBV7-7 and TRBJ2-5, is GAGVSQSPRYKVTKRGQDVTLRCDPISSHATLYWYQQALGQGPEFLTYFNYEAQPDKSGLPSDRFSAERPEGSISTLTIQRTEQRDSAMYRCASSPWGLAGGETQYFGPGTRLLVL.

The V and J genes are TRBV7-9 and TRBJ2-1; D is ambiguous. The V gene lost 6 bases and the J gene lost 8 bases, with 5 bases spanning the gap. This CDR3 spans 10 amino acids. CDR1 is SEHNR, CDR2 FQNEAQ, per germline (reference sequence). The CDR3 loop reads CASRVDEQFF. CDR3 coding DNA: TGTGCCAGCAGGGTCGATGAGCAGTTCTTC.

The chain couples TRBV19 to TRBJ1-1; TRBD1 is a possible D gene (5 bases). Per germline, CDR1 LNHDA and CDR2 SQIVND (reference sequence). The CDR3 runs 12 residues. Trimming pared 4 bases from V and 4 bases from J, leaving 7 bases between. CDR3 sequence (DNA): TGTGCCAGTAGTACAGGGTCCACTGAAGCTTTCTTT. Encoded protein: CASSTGSTEAFF.

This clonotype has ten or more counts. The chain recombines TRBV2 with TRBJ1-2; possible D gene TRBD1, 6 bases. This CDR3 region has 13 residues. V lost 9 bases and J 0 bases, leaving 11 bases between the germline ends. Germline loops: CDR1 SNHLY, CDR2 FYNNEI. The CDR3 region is CASTGWTNYGYTF. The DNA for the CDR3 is TGTGCCAGTACAGGGTGGACTAACTATGGCTACACCTTC.

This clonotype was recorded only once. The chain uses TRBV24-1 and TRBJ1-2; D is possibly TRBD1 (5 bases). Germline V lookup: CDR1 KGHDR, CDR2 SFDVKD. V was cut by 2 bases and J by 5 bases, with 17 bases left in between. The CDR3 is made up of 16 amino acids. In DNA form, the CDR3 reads TGTGCCACCAGTGATTCAGCGGGACTGTCACTTTATGGCTACACCTTC. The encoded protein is CATSDSAGLSLYGYTF.

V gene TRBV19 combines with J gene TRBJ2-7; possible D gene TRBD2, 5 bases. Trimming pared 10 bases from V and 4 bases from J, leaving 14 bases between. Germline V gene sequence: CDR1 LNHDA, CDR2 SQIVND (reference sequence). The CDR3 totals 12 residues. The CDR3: CATEGQGYEQYF. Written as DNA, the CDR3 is TGTGCCACCGAGGGCCAAGGGTACGAGCAGTACTTC.

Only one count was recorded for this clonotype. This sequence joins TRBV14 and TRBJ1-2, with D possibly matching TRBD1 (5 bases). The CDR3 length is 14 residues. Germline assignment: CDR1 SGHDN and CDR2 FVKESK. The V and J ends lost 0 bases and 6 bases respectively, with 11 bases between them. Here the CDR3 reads CASSQERRGDGYTF. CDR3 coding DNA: TGTGCCAGCAGCCAAGAACGTCGGGGCGATGGCTACACCTTC.

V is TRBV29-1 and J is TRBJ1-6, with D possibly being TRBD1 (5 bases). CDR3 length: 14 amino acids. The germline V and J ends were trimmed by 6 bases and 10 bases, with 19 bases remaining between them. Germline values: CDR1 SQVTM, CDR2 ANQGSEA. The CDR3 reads CSVQVEGLGSPLHF. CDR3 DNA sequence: TGCAGCGTCCAAGTGGAGGGGTTAGGGTCACCCCTCCACTTT.

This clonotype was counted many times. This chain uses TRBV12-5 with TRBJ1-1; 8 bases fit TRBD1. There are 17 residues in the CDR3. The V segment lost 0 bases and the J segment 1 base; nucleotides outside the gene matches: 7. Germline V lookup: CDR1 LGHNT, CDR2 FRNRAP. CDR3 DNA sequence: TGTGCTAGTGGTTTGGTATCAACCGGGACAGGGAACACTGAAGCTTTCTTT. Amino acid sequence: CASGLVSTGTGNTEAFF.

The CDR3 loop reads CASSLRAGIGTDTQYF. The CDR3 DNA reads as TGTGCCAGCAGCTTGCGGGCGGGGATAGGCACAGATACGCAGTATTTT. The gene calls are TRBV7-3 and TRBJ2-3; D may be TRBD2 (6 bases). CDR1 is SGHTA and CDR2 is FQGTGA in the germline V gene. V was clipped by 3 bases and J by 1 base, with 14 bases between them. CDR3 size: 16 residues.

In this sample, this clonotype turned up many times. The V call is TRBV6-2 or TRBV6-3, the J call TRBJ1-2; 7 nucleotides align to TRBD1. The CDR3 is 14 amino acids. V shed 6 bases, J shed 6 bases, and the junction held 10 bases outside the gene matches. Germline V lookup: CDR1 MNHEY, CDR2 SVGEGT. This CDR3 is CASSPWQGEDGYTF. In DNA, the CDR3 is TGTGCCAGCAGCCCGTGGCAGGGGGAAGATGGCTACACCTTC.

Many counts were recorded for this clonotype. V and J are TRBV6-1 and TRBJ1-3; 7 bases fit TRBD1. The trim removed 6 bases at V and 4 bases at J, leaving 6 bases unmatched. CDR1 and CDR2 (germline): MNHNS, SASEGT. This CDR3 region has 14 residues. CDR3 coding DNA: TGTGCCAGCAGAGAGGGGGCCTCGGGAAACACCATATATTTT. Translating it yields CASREGASGNTIYF.

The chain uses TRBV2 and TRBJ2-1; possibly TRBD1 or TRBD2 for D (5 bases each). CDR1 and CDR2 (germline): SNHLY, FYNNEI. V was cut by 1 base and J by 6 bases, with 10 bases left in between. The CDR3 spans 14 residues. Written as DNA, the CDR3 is TGTGCCAGCAGTGAAGTTTCCGGGACCAATGAGCAGTTCTTC. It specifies CASSEVSGTNEQFF.

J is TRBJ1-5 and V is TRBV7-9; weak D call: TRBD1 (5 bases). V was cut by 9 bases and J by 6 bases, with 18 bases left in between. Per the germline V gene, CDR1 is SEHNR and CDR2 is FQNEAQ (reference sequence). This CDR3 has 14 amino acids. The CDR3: CARLLGGASQPQHF. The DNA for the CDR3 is TGTGCCAGACTACTCGGAGGGGCGAGTCAGCCCCAGCATTTT.

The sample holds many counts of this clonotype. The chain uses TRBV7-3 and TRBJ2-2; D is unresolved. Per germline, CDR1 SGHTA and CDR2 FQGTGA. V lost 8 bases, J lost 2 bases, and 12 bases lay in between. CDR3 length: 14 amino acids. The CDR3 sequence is CASGVGQNTGELFF. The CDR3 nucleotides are TGTGCCAGCGGGGTAGGCCAAAACACCGGGGAGCTGTTTTTT.

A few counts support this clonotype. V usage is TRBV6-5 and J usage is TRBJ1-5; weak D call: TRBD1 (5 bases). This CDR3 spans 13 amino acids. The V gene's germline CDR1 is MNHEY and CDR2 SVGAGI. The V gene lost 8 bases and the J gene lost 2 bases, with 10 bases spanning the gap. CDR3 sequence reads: CASGSGGNQPQHF. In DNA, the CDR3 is TGTGCCAGCGGCTCGGGGGGCAATCAGCCCCAGCATTTT.

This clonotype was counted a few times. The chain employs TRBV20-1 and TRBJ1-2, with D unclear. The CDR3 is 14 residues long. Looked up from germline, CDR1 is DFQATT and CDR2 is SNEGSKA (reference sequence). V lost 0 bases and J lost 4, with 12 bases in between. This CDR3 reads CSARDGGNGYGYTF. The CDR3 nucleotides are TGCAGTGCTAGAGATGGAGGGAATGGCTATGGCTACACCTTC.

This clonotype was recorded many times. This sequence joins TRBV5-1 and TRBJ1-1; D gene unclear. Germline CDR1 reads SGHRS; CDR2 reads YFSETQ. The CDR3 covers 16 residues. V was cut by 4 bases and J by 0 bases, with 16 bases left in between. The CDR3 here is CASSAESFSLNTEAFF. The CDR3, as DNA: TGCGCCAGCAGCGCCGAGTCATTTTCCTTGAACACTGAAGCTTTCTTT. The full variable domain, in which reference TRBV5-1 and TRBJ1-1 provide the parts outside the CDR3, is KAGVTQTPRYLIKTRGQQVTLSCSPISGHRSVSWYQQTPGQGLQFLFEYFSETQRNKGNFPGRFSGRQFSNSRSEMNVSTLELGDSALYLCASSAESFSLNTEAFFGQGTRLTVV.

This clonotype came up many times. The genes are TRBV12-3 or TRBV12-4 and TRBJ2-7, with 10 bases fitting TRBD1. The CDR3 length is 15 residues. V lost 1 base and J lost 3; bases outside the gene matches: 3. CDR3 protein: CASSLDGTGDYEQYF. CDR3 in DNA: TGTGCCAGCAGTTTAGATGGGACAGGGGACTACGAGCAGTACTTC.

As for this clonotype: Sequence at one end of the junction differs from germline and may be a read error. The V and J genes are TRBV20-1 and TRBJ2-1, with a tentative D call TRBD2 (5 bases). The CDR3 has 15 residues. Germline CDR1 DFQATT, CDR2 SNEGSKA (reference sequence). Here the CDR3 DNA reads TGCAGTGCTAGGGATACTAGGAACTCCCACAATGAGCAGTTCTTC. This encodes CSARDTRNSHNEQFF.